The rows below give T cell receptor beta chains drawn from one sample of a study of cytomegalovirus exposure and HLA in healthy donors. Sequenced by immunoSEQ multiplex PCR; TCRdb stores in-frame clones only, minus some. The sample carries 150,000 to 200,000 clones, 55% to 65% recorded once. The sequencing sample was made of PBMCs. The source is a man between 35 and 55 years old in good health and CMV-seronegative. Both conserved end residues are part of each CDR3. Fields, in order: D gene, clone size, V gene, J gene, CDR3 protein, CDR3 DNA. D genes are given only for firm matches. Rows may omit the clone size; those that give it use once, few, many or a size class.

>TRBD2|.|TRBV9|TRBJ2-3
CASSAGASGATDTQYF
TGTGCCAGCAGCGCTGGGGCTAGCGGGGCCACAGATACGCAGTATTTT
>TRBD1|.|TRBV19|TRBJ2-7
CASSTVAGTGLSSQYF
TGTGCCAGTAGTACAGTGGCCGGGACAGGCCTTTCATCCCAGTACTTC
>TRBD2|.|TRBV4-2|TRBJ2-7
CASSQEERGGFYEQYF
TGTGCCAGCAGCCAAGAGGAGCGGGGGGGTTTCTACGAGCAGTACTTT
>TRBD2|.|TRBV29-1|TRBJ2-7
CSASTSRAYEQYF
TGCAGCGCATCGACTAGCCGAGCCTACGAGCAGTACTTC
>.|.|TRBV4-1|TRBJ1-5
CASSQDLSGMRGNQPQHF
TGCGCCAGCAGCCAAGATCTTAGCGGGATGAGGGGCAATCAGCCCCAGCATTTT
>TRBD2|.|TRBV7-2|TRBJ2-7
CASSLAGGVSYEQYF
TGTGCCAGCAGCTTAGCGGGAGGGGTATCCTACGAGCAGTACTTC
>.|.|TRBV27|TRBJ1-1
CASSLSRANTEAFF
TGTGCCAGCAGTTTATCGAGGGCTAACACTGAAGCTTTCTTT
>.|.|TRBV5-1|TRBJ2-7
CASSLELDTYEQYF
TGCGCCAGCAGCTTGGAGCTGGACACCTACGAGCAGTACTTC
>TRBD2|.|TRBV5-6|TRBJ2-1
CASSYIRGTTGNEQFF
TGTGCCAGCAGCTATATTCGGGGGACTACGGGCAATGAGCAGTTCTTC
>TRBD1|.|TRBV11-3|TRBJ2-7
CASSLRTGLSYEQYF
TGTGCCAGCAGCCTACGGACAGGCCTCTCCTACGAGCAGTACTTC
>TRBD1|few|TRBV5-1|TRBJ2-5
CASSLGTGGREETQYF
TGCGCCAGCAGCTTGGGGACAGGGGGCAGGGAAGAGACCCAGTACTTC
>TRBD1|.|TRBV27|TRBJ2-5
CASSWTGPRETQYF
TGTGCCAGCAGCTGGACAGGGCCACGGGAGACCCAGTACTTC
>TRBD1|.|TRBV28|TRBJ2-7
CASRGTGSSYEQYF
TGTGCCAGCAGGGGGACAGGGAGCTCCTACGAGCAGTACTTC
>TRBD1|.|TRBV29-1|TRBJ2-2
CSARAGQGSGELFF
TGCAGCGCCCGGGCGGGACAGGGTTCCGGGGAGCTGTTTTTT
>.|.|TRBV5-1|TRBJ2-1
CASSFGVTTNEQFF
TGCGCCAGCAGCTTTGGCGTGACTACCAATGAGCAGTTCTTC
>TRBD1|.|TRBV6-5|TRBJ2-3
CASRLGQGATDTQYF
TGTGCCAGCAGACTTGGACAGGGGGCAACAGATACGCAGTATTTT
>TRBD1|.|TRBV28|TRBJ1-2
CASSRTGRYGYTF
TGTGCCAGCAGTCGGACAGGACGATATGGCTACACCTTC
>TRBD2|.|TRBV2|TRBJ2-7
CASSPPGGTYEQYF
TGTGCCAGCAGCCCTCCGGGAGGTACCTACGAGCAGTACTTC
>TRBD2|.|TRBV19|TRBJ2-2
CASSKYNSGGPGELFF
TGTGCCAGTAGCAAATATAATAGCGGGGGGCCCGGGGAGCTGTTTTTT
>.|few|TRBV20-1|TRBJ2-5
CSASLKETQYF
TGCAGTGCTAGTCTTAAAGAGACCCAGTACTTC
>.|once|TRBV29-1|TRBJ2-5
CSAPVLDSTQYF
TGCAGCGCCCCGGTACTCGATTCTACCCAGTACTTC
>TRBD2|few|TRBV7-3|TRBJ2-6
CASSRPGGGANVLTF
TGTGCCAGCAGTCGCCCGGGAGGTGGGGCCAACGTCCTGACTTTC
>TRBD1|.|TRBV27|TRBJ1-1
CASGTEGFKAFF
TGTGCCAGCGGGACAGAGGGATTTAAAGCTTTCTTT
>.|few|TRBV29-1|TRBJ2-5
CSVSLGQETQYF
TGCAGCGTGAGTCTGGGGCAGGAGACCCAGTACTTC
>TRBD1|few|TRBV25-1|TRBJ2-2
CATLGGQDQYTGELFF
TGTGCCACCCTAGGGGGACAGGACCAATACACCGGGGAGCTGTTTTTT
>TRBD1|.|TRBV14|TRBJ2-3
CASSVDRVDTQYF
TGTGCCAGCAGCGTGGACAGGGTAGATACGCAGTATTTT
>.|.|TRBV7-9|TRBJ2-7
CASSLGAGVTGIYEQYF
TGTGCCAGCAGCTTAGGCGCGGGCGTAACGGGGATCTACGAGCAGTACTTC
>TRBD2|.|TRBV10-3|TRBJ2-5
CAISLAGAQETQYF
TGTGCCATCTCTCTAGCGGGGGCCCAAGAGACCCAGTACTTC
>.|.|TRBV2|TRBJ2-7
CAGTGTLSYEQYF
TGTGCCGGGACCGGGACTCTCAGCTACGAGCAGTACTTC
>.|.|TRBV20-1|TRBJ2-3
CSASIADTQYF
TGCAGTGCTAGTATCGCAGATACGCAGTATTTT
>TRBD1|.|TRBV7-9|TRBJ2-7
CASSPGTGNSYEQYF
TGTGCCAGCAGCCCGGGGACAGGGAACTCCTACGAGCAGTACTTC
>TRBD2|few|TRBV2|TRBJ2-7
CASSEGSGTSSEQYF
TGTGCCAGCAGTGAAGGGTCCGGGACTAGCAGCGAGCAGTACTTC
>.|once|TRBV7-2|TRBJ2-6
CASSFLPRGSGANVLTF
TGTGCCAGCAGCTTTCTGCCGCGGGGCTCTGGGGCCAACGTCCTGACTTTC
>.|.|TRBV6-1|TRBJ1-5
CASSEEEWLQVGGAQHF
TGTGCCAGCAGTGAAGAGGAGTGGTTACAAGTGGGGGGGGCCCAGCATTTT